This is a list of T cell receptor beta chains from one sample in a study of beta chain features in type 1 diabetes. Only in-frame clones appear in the TCRdb table, and some are missing; sequencing was by immunoSEQ multiplex PCR. Of 400,000 or so clones in the sample, over 9.5% are singletons; the top ten hold around 0.0099%. What was sequenced was naive CD4+ T cells from blood. The receptors shown here come from a woman in her late teens or twenties with type 1 diabetes. The CDR3 runs from the conserved cysteine through the conserved F or W. Fields, in order: V gene, D gene, J gene, clone size, CDR3 DNA, CDR3 protein. A D gene is named only where the DNA matches it firmly. Clone size is given for some rows only: seen once, a few or many times, or a class if the clone is expanded.

V gene: TRBV6-5
D gene: TRBD1
J gene: TRBJ1-2
clone size: .
CDR3 DNA: TGTGCCAGCAGCTGGGACAGGGAGTATGGTGGCTACACCTTC
CDR3 protein: CASSWDREYGGYTF

V gene: TRBV15
D gene: TRBD2
J gene: TRBJ2-1
clone size: .
CDR3 DNA: TGTGCCACCAGCAGCGGACTAGCGGTATACAATGAGCAGTTCTTC
CDR3 protein: CATSSGLAVYNEQFF

V gene: TRBV19
D gene: .
J gene: TRBJ1-1
clone size: few
CDR3 DNA: TGTGCCAGCCGCACCTCCGGGACAATAATGAACACTGAAGCTTTCTTT
CDR3 protein: CASRTSGTIMNTEAFF

V gene: TRBV5-1
D gene: .
J gene: TRBJ2-7
clone size: few
CDR3 DNA: TGCGCCAGCAGCGGGGTGGGTCTCGGGATCGAGCAGTACTTC
CDR3 protein: CASSGVGLGIEQYF

V gene: TRBV14
D gene: TRBD2
J gene: TRBJ2-1
clone size: .
CDR3 DNA: TGTGCCAGCAGCCAAGAATTAGTGGGACTAGCGGGACCATCGGGCTCCTACAATGAGCAGTTCTTC
CDR3 protein: CASSQELVGLAGPSGSYNEQFF

V gene: TRBV6-6
D gene: .
J gene: TRBJ2-5
clone size: few
CDR3 DNA: TGTGCCAGCAGTTCCCCGGGACAACAGAAAGAGACCCAGTACTTC
CDR3 protein: CASSSPGQQKETQYF

V gene: TRBV2
D gene: .
J gene: TRBJ2-7
clone size: few
CDR3 DNA: TGTGCCAGCAGTGCTACCAGGGACTACGAGCAGTACTTC
CDR3 protein: CASSATRDYEQYF

V gene: TRBV18
D gene: .
J gene: TRBJ1-2
clone size: .
CDR3 DNA: TGTGCCAGCTCTTCCAGGGAGGGCTATGGCTACACCTTC
CDR3 protein: CASSSREGYGYTF

V gene: TRBV18
D gene: .
J gene: TRBJ2-7
clone size: few
CDR3 DNA: TGTGCCAGCTCACCCGACAGCAGCTCCTACGAGCAGTACTTC
CDR3 protein: CASSPDSSSYEQYF

V gene: TRBV19
D gene: TRBD1
J gene: TRBJ1-2
clone size: few
CDR3 DNA: TGTGCCAGTAGTCAAACCGGGACAGAGCGATACTATGGCTACACCTTC
CDR3 protein: CASSQTGTERYYGYTF

V gene: TRBV11-2
D gene: TRBD1
J gene: TRBJ2-7
clone size: .
CDR3 DNA: TGTGCCAGCAGCCGGCCGGGACAGGGGACACAGTACTTC
CDR3 protein: CASSRPGQGTQYF

V gene: TRBV28
D gene: .
J gene: TRBJ2-6
clone size: .
CDR3 DNA: TGTGCCAGCAGTTTGACGACTTACGGGGCCAACGTCCTGACTTTC
CDR3 protein: CASSLTTYGANVLTF

V gene: TRBV18
D gene: TRBD2
J gene: TRBJ2-7
clone size: .
CDR3 DNA: TGTGCCAGCTCTACCGGGACTAGCGGGAAATACGAGCAGTACTTC
CDR3 protein: CASSTGTSGKYEQYF

V gene: TRBV7-2
D gene: TRBD2
J gene: TRBJ2-7
clone size: .
CDR3 DNA: TGTGCCAGCAGCTTCGCCGGGAGCCGGGGGGCCTACGAGCAGTACTTC
CDR3 protein: CASSFAGSRGAYEQYF

V gene: TRBV5-4
D gene: TRBD1
J gene: TRBJ1-4
clone size: few
CDR3 DNA: TGTGCCAGCAGCTCAGACAGGGATAATGAAAAACTGTTTTTT
CDR3 protein: CASSSDRDNEKLFF

V gene: TRBV5-6
D gene: TRBD1
J gene: TRBJ2-7
clone size: .
CDR3 DNA: TGTGCCAGCAGCCTACTTACCCGGGACAGCTTATACGAGCAGTACTTC
CDR3 protein: CASSLLTRDSLYEQYF

V gene: TRBV18
D gene: .
J gene: TRBJ2-6
clone size: few
CDR3 DNA: TGTGCCAGCTCACCACGGGGCAGTCCTGGGGCCAACGTCCTGACTTTC
CDR3 protein: CASSPRGSPGANVLTF

V gene: TRBV6-6
D gene: TRBD2
J gene: TRBJ2-7
clone size: few
CDR3 DNA: TGTGCCAGCAGTCCCCGGGAGCGGGGGACCTACGAGCAGTACTTC
CDR3 protein: CASSPRERGTYEQYF

V gene: TRBV6-6
D gene: TRBD2
J gene: TRBJ2-1
clone size: .
CDR3 DNA: TGTGCCAGCAGGTCGGGGGGTTTTGGGAATGAGCAGTTCTTC
CDR3 protein: CASRSGGFGNEQFF

V gene: TRBV2
D gene: .
J gene: TRBJ1-2
clone size: few
CDR3 DNA: TGTGCCAGCAGTGAACAGGGGTCATCCTATGGCTACACCTTC
CDR3 protein: CASSEQGSSYGYTF

V gene: TRBV6-6
D gene: TRBD2
J gene: TRBJ2-1
clone size: few
CDR3 DNA: TGTGCCAGCAGTTACGGGGGGGTATCCTACAATGAGCAGTTCTTC
CDR3 protein: CASSYGGVSYNEQFF